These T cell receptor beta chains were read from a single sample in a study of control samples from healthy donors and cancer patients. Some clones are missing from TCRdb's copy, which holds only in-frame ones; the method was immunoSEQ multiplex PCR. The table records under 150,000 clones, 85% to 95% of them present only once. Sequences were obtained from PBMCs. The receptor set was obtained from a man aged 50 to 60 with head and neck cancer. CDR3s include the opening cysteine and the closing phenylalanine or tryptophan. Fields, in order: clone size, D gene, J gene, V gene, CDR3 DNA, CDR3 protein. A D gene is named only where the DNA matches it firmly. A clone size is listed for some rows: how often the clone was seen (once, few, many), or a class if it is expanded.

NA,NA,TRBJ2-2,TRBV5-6,TGTGCCAGCAGCTCGCCATTCGGGGAGCTGTTTTTT,CASSSPFGELFF
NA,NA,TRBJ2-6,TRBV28,TGTGCCAGCACCCCCGGGGGCTCTGGGGCCAACGTCCTGACTTTC,CASTPGGSGANVLTF
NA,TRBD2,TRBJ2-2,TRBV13,TGTGCCAGCAGCTCCGGACTAGCGGGGGCCCAGAGAAACACCGGGGAGCTGTTTTTT,CASSSGLAGAQRNTGELFF
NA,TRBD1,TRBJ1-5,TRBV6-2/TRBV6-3,TGTGCCAGCAGTTCCGTCATCGACAGGGGGTCCGCGGCCCAGCATTTT,CASSSVIDRGSAAQHF
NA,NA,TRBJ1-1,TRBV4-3,TGCGCCAGCACCAATCCTCCGGGCACTGAAGCTTTCTTT,CASTNPPGTEAFF
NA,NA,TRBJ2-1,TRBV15,TGTGCCACCAGCCCGATTAGCTCCTACAATGAGCAGTTCTTC,CATSPISSYNEQFF
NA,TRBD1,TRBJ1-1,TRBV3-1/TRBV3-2,TGTGCCAGCAGACCAGGGGGATTCACTGAAGCTTTCTTT,CASRPGGFTEAFF
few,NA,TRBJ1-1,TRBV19,TGTGCCAGTAGTATGGGGGCGCAGTGGAAGAACACTGAAGCTTTCTTT,CASSMGAQWKNTEAFF
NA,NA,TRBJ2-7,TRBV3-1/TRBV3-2,TGTGCCAGCAGCCTCCTCTCCTACGAGCAGTACTTC,CASSLLSYEQYF
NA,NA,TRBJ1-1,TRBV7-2,TGTGCCAGCAGCTTAGGCCCCCTGATCTCTGAAGCTTTCTTT,CASSLGPLISEAFF
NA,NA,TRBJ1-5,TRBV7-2,TGTGCCAGCAGCCTGGGCCGAAGCAATCAGCCCCAGCATTTT,CASSLGRSNQPQHF
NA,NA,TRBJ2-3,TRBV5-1,TGCGCCAGCAGCCCGGCCAGGGGTAGCACAGATACGCAGTATTTT,CASSPARGSTDTQYF
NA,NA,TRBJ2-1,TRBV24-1,TGTGCCACCAGTGACCAGAGCGGCGGGGCGGGCAATGAGCAGTTCTTC,CATSDQSGGAGNEQFF
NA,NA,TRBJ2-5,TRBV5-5,TGTGCCAGCAGCTTGGGAGGTCAAGAGACCCAGTACTTC,CASSLGGQETQYF
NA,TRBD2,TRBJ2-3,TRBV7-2,TGTGCCAGCAGCTTCATGCGGGGGGGAGCAGATACGCAGTATTTT,CASSFMRGGADTQYF
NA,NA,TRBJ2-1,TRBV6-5,TGTGCCAGCACCTACGGGGACAATGAGCAGTTCTTC,CASTYGDNEQFF
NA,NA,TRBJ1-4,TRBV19,TGTGCCAGTCGCTCGGCCCTACAAGGTGAAAAACTGTTTTTT,CASRSALQGEKLFF
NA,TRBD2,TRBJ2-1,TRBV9,TGTGCCAGCAGCGTAGCGGGGGGGCCCGATGAGCAGTTCTTC,CASSVAGGPDEQFF
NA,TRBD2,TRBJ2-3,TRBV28,TGTGCCAGCAGTTCGAGCGGGGTTAGCACAGATACGCAGTATTTT,CASSSSGVSTDTQYF
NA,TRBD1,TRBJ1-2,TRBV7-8,TGTGCCAGCAGCTTATTGGAGACAGGGAACTATGGCTACACCTTC,CASSLLETGNYGYTF
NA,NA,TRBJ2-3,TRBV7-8,TGTGCCAGCAGCAAAACGGGGGCCCTCACAGATACGCAGTATTTT,CASSKTGALTDTQYF
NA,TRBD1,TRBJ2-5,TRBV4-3,TGCGCCAGCAGCCTTGGACAGGGGGCAGGGGAGACCCAGTACTTC,CASSLGQGAGETQYF
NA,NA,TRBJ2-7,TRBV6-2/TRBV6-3,TGTGCCAGCAGTTTCCGTTGGGCCAGAAACTACGAGCAGTACTTC,CASSFRWARNYEQYF
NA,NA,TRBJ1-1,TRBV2,TGTGCCAGCAGTGGAGCTTGGGTTCCAGACACTGAAGCTTTCTTT,CASSGAWVPDTEAFF
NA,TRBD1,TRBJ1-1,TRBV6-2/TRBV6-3,TGTGCCAGCAGTTACTCTGGTACGTTAACAGGGGGCATCGAAGCTTTCTTT,CASSYSGTLTGGIEAFF
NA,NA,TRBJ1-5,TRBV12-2,TGTGCAAGCCATGGACAGGGCAAACAGCCCCAGCATTTT,CASHGQGKQPQHF
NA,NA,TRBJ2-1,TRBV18,TGTGCCAGCTCATCCGGACCACAATACAATGAGCAGTTCTTC,CASSSGPQYNEQFF
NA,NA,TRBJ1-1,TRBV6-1,TGTGCCAGCAGTGAGACGAGGAACACTGAAGCTTTCTTT,CASSETRNTEAFF
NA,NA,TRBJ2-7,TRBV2,TGTGCCAGCAGCCGACAGAACCTCTACGAGCAGTACTTC,CASSRQNLYEQYF
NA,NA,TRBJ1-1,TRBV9,TGTGCCAGCAGCGATGTGTGGGACACTGAAGCTTTCTTT,CASSDVWDTEAFF
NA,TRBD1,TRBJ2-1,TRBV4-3,TGCGCCAGCAGCCGGACAGGGAATGAGCAGTTCTTC,CASSRTGNEQFF
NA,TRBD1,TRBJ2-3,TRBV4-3,TGCGCCAGCAGCCAGCACCGGGACAGGGTCACAGATACGCAGTATTTT,CASSQHRDRVTDTQYF
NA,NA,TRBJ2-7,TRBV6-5,TGTGCCAGCAGCCAGGCAGGGTACGAGCAGTACTTC,CASSQAGYEQYF
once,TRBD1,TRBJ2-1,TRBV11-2,TGTGCCAGCAGCTTAGAAGACAGGGTCCGGAATGAGCAGTTCTTC,CASSLEDRVRNEQFF
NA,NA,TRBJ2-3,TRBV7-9,TGTGCCAGCAGCTTTTCCGGGGGCCAAGGAGATACGCAGTATTTT,CASSFSGGQGDTQYF
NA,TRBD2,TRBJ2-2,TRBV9,TGTGCCAGCAGCGCGGGACTAGCGGGGGTCACCGGGGAGCTGTTTTTT,CASSAGLAGVTGELFF
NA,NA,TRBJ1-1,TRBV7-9,TGTGCCAGCAGCTCCGAGATCGGGCCTAGGGACACTGAAGCTTTCTTT,CASSSEIGPRDTEAFF
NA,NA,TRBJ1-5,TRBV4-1,TGCGCCAGCAGCCAGTTATTGGACGGACTCAATCAGCCCCAGCATTTT,CASSQLLDGLNQPQHF
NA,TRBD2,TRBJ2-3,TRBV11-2,TGTGCCAGCAGCAAAATCACTAGCGGTTTTACGACTAGCACAGATACGCAGTATTTT,CASSKITSGFTTSTDTQYF
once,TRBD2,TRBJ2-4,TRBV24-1,TGTGCCTCCCTAGCGGGGGGAAGGAACATTCAGTACTTC,CASLAGGRNIQYF
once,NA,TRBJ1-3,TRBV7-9,TGTGCCAGCAGACCCCTAACGACGTCTGGAAACACCATATATTTT,CASRPLTTSGNTIYF
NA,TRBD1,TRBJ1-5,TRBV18,TGTGCCAGCTCACTCACGGGACAGGGGTATCAGCCCCAGCATTTT,CASSLTGQGYQPQHF